This T cell receptor beta chain came from a study of shared clonotypes between healthy human individuals (dated by TCRdb to the early 2020s). About the study as a whole: Three men and two women, aged 18 to 49 years, made up the cohort. Leukapheresis yielded between about 0.85 and 10 billion PBMCs per donor. To estimate repertoire size and how much clonotypes are shared between individuals, the study performed deep sequencing of blood TCR repertoires from a few healthy adults. To increase sequencing depth and limit assay-specific biases, TCR repertoire library preparation and sequencing were carried out by different laboratories using diverse techniques. For each donor, CD4 naive and CD4 memory were each given three plates, CD8 naive was given two plates, and CD8 memory was given one plate.

From the cysteine through the phenylalanine, the CDR3 covers 14 amino acids. CDR3 DNA only is kept here, 42 bases in frame from base 1. The CDR1 and CDR2 encoded by the germline V gene are MDHEN and SYDVKM. The V end loses 8 bases and the J end loses 2 bases, and a stretch of 16 bases separates them. The donors were healthy, HIV-negative adults with no recently reported acute infections or vaccinations. Only Caucasian adults living in Nashville, Tennessee, USA were represented among the donors. CD4+ T cells were enriched by magnetic negative selection; naive cells were then positively selected on CD45RA, and the negative fraction formed the memory subset. Blood was obtained by leukapheresis, after which PBMCs were separated by Ficoll-Histopaque density gradient centrifugation and cryopreserved in liquid nitrogen vapor phase. Analytical flow cytometry was used to check the purity and quantity of every magnetically sorted T cell population. From each sorted fraction, genomic DNA was isolated and quantified by UV absorbance on a Nanodrop 2000c.

About this clone itself: What antigen it recognizes has not been identified. There are no base qualities to consult, and no much larger clone falls within one base.

TCR CDR3 regions were amplified from genomic DNA by multiplex PCR using the deep immunoSEQ assay. Extracted genomic DNA from each cell subset was distributed evenly across all wells of several immunoSEQ 96-well plates, and each plate was treated as a replicate. For sorted subsets, about 0.2 ug genomic DNA, equal to 30,000 or so T cell genomes, was loaded into each replicate PCR. Purified libraries were quantified with a Qubit 3.0 fluorometer, sized on a Bioanalyzer 2100, and re-quantified with the KAPA Library Quantification kit. A separate single-read 150-cycle Illumina NextSeq 550 flow cell was used to sequence each immunoSEQ 96-well plate. The paper's processing steps were these. Because the immunoSEQ output included only junctional sequences and no quality scores, the filtering could not be the same as the filtering used for full-length reads. Sequences were annotated with PyIR, a Python wrapper for IgBLAST v1.9, and V/J genes and CDR3 were assigned using IMGT germline references. Reads with weak V/J assignments (E-value above 1e-6), missing CDR3, stop codons, out-of-frame junctions, or ambiguous translated residues were removed. V3J clonotypes were defined by identical inferred V gene, J gene, and CDR3 amino acid sequence. To compute the percentage overlap between repertoires, the number of shared unique clonotypes was divided by the size of the smaller repertoire. Repertoire richness was assessed with RTK rarefaction, the Chao1 estimator, and Recon v2.1 estimates of unobserved clonotypes. For all TCRbeta clonotypes obtained by the gDNA method from several donors, generation probabilities were computed with OLGA. Not all clones reach the TCRdb copy of this immuneACCESS table, which keeps in-frame sequences only. Checked studies attribute under half of the gap to unresolved V genes and leave the rest unexplained. V and J calls and clone size are those listed in that table; D and trimming were worked out from the DNA. The sample includes approximately 530,000 clones, with 95% to 96% observed a single time. The top ten clonotypes cover about 0.068% of the sample.

Broad study findings and their caveats: Pairwise subsampling led to the expectation that sequencing depth would affect the degree of clonotype sharing among donors. Across a handful of donors, approximately 5% of naive CD4, around 3.3% of naive CD8, approximately 2.5% of memory CD4, and about 0.4% of memory CD8 clonotypes were shared. The genetic and exposure-history diversity represented was limited by the small number of donors. Incomplete sequencing was indicated by rarefaction of sorted-subset datasets, despite the large sequencing depth. Sampling was limited to blood, and TCR repertoires in tissue likely differ from TCR repertoires in blood. Naive subsets generally had larger estimated clonotype richness than memory subsets. Clonotypes shared by all four sorted-subset donors showed higher generation probabilities than non-shared clonotypes.

The sample consisted of naive CD4+ T cells sorted from blood. Taken with the paper, the label for cell subset or site translates to: CD45RA+ positively selected. The chain was built from TRBV28 and TRBJ2-7; the D gene identity is not certain. The TCR sequence derives from a woman in her 30s in good health. The CDR3 reads CASRVRVPPYEQYF. The DNA sequence is given as TGTGCCAGCCGCGTTCGGGTTCCCCCCTACGAGCAGTACTTC.